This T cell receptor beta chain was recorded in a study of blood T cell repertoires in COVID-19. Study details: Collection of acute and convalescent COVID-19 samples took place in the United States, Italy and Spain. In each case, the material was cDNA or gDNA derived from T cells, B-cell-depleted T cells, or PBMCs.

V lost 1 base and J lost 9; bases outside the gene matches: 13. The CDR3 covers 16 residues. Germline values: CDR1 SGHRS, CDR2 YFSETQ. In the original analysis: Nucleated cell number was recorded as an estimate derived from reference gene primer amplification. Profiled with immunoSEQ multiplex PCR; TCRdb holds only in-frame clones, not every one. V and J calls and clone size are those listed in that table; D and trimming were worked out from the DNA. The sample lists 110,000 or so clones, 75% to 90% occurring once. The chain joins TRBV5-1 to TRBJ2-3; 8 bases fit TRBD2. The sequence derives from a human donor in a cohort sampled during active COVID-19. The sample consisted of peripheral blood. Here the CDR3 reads CASSLQASGGAVTQYF. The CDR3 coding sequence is TGCGCCAGCAGCTTGCAGGCCAGCGGGGGCGCGGTAACGCAGTATTTT.